This T cell receptor beta chain was captured in a study of Ad26.COV2.S vaccination and SARS-CoV-2 variants (dated by TCRdb to about 2021). Background on the whole study: Donors in the vaccine arm were drawn from COV1001, a phase I-IIa trial of Ad26.COV2.S in healthy adults that was multicentre, randomized, double-blind and placebo-controlled. Trial participants were randomized into five groups of five, in which low-dose or high-dose Ad26.COV2.S was given once or twice, or placebo was given on both occasions. Investigators did not know the trial group allocation while performing experiments and assessing outcomes. The TCR-sequenced set comprised about 32 samples: some 20 Ad26.COV2.S vaccine recipients, 5 placebo recipients and 8 SARS-CoV-2 convalescent individuals. Sequencing of the TCRbeta repertoire served to evaluate the specificity and breadth of SARS-CoV-2-reactive T cell receptors following Ad26.COV2.S vaccination. Ad26.COV2.S was administered intramuscularly at a dose of 5x10^10 or 1x10^11 viral particles, either as one shot or as two shots given 56 days apart. The study at large found these results: Vaccine and placebo recipients had similar non-spike TCR breadth, a finding consistent with the vaccine containing only spike. Spike-specific TCR breadth was higher in Ad26.COV2.S recipients than in placebo recipients (P = 0.0014). According to the authors, total T cell responses may have been underestimated by the TCR breadth and depth analyses. After vaccination, spike-specific CD8+ and CD4+ T cell responses were reported to show substantial breadth. The study lacked the statistical power to compare responses across vaccine doses or regimens.

TCRbeta CDR3 regions were sequenced with the immunoSEQ Assay. After extraction, genomic DNA underwent amplification by bias-controlled multiplex PCR, followed by high-throughput sequencing. Per the original workflow: To quantify the absolute abundance of every unique TCRbeta CDR3 region, sequences were collapsed and filtered. T cell fraction was estimated by normalizing TCRbeta template counts to usable DNA, which was measured by amplifying reference genes present in all nucleated cells. Repertoire TCRs were annotated as SARS-CoV-2-specific by exact matching of V gene, CDR3 amino acid sequence and J gene to a known reactive TCR set. MIRA supplied the reference SARS-CoV-2 TCR set, which was filtered for enrichment in COVID-19-positive ImmuneCODE repertoires so that public or cross-reactive TCRs were removed. Using the MIRA antigens, annotated TCRs were further analysed by specific ORF or by position within an ORF. Breadth was defined as annotated unique rearrangements over total unique productive rearrangements; depth was the summed frequency of those rearrangements. Group comparisons of TCR breadth used two-sided Wilcoxon rank-sum tests. The source is immuneACCESS, and TCRdb retained only in-frame sequences with V and J called. Part of the clones is not carried over; for the studies checked, unresolved V genes explain less than half of this, and the remainder is unexplained. That table furnishes V, J and clone size, whereas the DNA furnished D and trimming. Here the sample has about 440,000 clones; roughly 87% occur a single time. The ten biggest clones cover around 13% of the sample.

The table lists this clone with a count of one. Its antigen has not been determined. No per-base quality is available; no much larger clone lies one base away. V and J are truncated by 1 base and 1 base respectively, leaving an intervening sequence of 8 bases. Inclusive of the bounding cysteine and phenylalanine, the CDR3 is 15 residues long. Left in the record is the CDR3 DNA by itself, 45 bases read in frame from the first base. From a lookup of the germline V gene (reference sequence), CDR1 and CDR2 are LGHDT and YNNKEL. What this sample's treatment or condition label stands for: 15 to 20 received Ad26.COV2.S at low or high dose, single or two shots; 5 received placebo; per-sample allocation not given. Repertoires of vaccine and placebo recipients were sequenced from samples taken on day 63 after the first injection. Cohort 1b enrolled 25 to 30 adults aged 18-55 years at a single site in Boston, USA, between 29 July and 7 August 2020. Ad26.COV2.S consisted of a replication-incompetent adenovirus type 26 vector by which a prefusion-stabilized SARS-CoV-2 spike protein from the original Wuhan strain was expressed.

The sequencing used peripheral blood, collected in a trial of Ad26.COV2.S vaccine versus placebo. The chain is made from TRBV3-1 (or the pseudogene TRBV3-2) and TRBJ1-3; there is no confident call for the D gene. This clonotype was sampled from a person between 18 and 59 years old who received the Ad26.COV2.S COVID-19 vaccine or a placebo. The CDR3 protein: CASSQGRISGNTIYF. The nucleotide sequence is given as TGTGCCAGCAGCCAAGGACGGATTTCTGGAAACACCATATATTTT.